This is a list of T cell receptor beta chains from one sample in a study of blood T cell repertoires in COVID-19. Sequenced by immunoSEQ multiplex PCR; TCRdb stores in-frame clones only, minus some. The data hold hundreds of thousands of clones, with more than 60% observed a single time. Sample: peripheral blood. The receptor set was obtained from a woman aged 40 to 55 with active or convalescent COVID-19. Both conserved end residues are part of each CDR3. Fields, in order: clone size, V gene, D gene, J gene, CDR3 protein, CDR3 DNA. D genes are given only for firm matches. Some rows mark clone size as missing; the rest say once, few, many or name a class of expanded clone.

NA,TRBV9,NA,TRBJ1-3,CASSVDPSGNTIYF,TGTGCCAGCAGCGTAGATCCATCTGGAAACACCATATATTTT
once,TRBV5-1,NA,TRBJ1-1,CASSPETGEAFF,TGCGCCAGCAGCCCCGAGACGGGGGAAGCTTTCTTT
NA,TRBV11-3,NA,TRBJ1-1,CASSLGPGRGNTEAFF,TGTGCCAGCAGCCTAGGGCCGGGCAGGGGTAACACTGAAGCTTTCTTT
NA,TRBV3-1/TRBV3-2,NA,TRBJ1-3,CASSQERGYSGNTIYF,TGTGCCAGCAGCCAAGAAAGGGGCTACTCTGGAAACACCATATATTTT
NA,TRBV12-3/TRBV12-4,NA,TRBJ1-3,CASSSSRGNTIYF,TGTGCCAGCAGTTCTTCCAGAGGAAACACCATATATTTT
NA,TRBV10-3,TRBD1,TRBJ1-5,CAISDGTGAQHF,TGTGCCATCAGTGATGGGACAGGGGCCCAGCATTTT
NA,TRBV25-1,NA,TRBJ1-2,CASSEAEGLYYGYTF,TGTGCCAGCAGTGAGGCGGAGGGGCTTTACTATGGCTACACCTTC
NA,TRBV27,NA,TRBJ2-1,CASSPYTGIYNEQFF,TGTGCCAGCAGTCCGTATACAGGGATCTACAATGAGCAGTTCTTC
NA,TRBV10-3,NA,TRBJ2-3,CAIRGPGTDTQYF,TGTGCCATCAGGGGCCCTGGGACAGATACGCAGTATTTT
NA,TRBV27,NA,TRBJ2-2,CASSFFPGGNTGELFF,TGTGCCAGCAGTTTTTTTCCCGGGGGAAACACCGGGGAGCTGTTTTTT
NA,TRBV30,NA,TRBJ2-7,CAWSVGYEQYF,TGTGCCTGGAGTGTCGGCTACGAGCAGTACTTC
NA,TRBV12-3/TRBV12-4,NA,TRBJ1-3,CASQSVGNTIYF,TGTGCCAGCCAAAGCGTAGGAAACACCATATATTTT
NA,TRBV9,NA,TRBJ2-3,CASSVAVRVTDTQYF,TGTGCCAGCAGCGTAGCGGTTCGGGTGACAGATACGCAGTATTTT
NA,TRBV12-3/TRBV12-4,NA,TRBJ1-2,CASSRGYGYTF,TGTGCCAGCAGTAGGGGTTATGGCTACACCTTC
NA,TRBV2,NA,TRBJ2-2,CASSATENTGELFF,TGTGCCAGCAGTGCGACAGAAAACACCGGGGAGCTGTTTTTT
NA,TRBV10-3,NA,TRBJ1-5,CAISERGGNQPQHF,TGTGCCATCAGTGAACGGGGGGGTAATCAGCCCCAGCATTTT
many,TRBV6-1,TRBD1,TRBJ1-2,CASSEGRQGRGGYTF,TGTGCCAGCAGTGAAGGGAGACAGGGAAGGGGCGGCTACACCTTC
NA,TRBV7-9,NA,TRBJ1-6,CASSQQPSGSPLHF,TGTGCCAGCAGCCAACAGCCGAGTGGGTCACCCCTCCACTTT
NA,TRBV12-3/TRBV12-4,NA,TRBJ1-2,CASSLTGTYGYTF,TGTGCCAGCAGTTTAACAGGGACCTATGGCTACACCTTC
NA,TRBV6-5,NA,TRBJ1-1,CASKDRHEAFF,TGTGCCAGCAAAGACAGGCATGAAGCTTTCTTT
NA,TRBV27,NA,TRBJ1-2,CASSLSISGVGGYTF,TGTGCCAGCAGTTTATCGATATCAGGGGTCGGCGGCTACACCTTC
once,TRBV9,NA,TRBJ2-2,CASSSRFLGASELFF,TGTGCCAGCAGCTCCCGATTTTTAGGGGCTAGTGAGCTGTTTTTT
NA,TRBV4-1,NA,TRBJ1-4,CASSQDMGALFF,TGCGCCAGCAGCCAAGATATGGGAGCACTGTTTTTT
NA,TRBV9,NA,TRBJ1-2,CASSVGHRRTYGYTF,TGTGCCAGCAGCGTAGGTCACAGGCGTACCTATGGCTACACCTTC
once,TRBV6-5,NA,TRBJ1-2,CASTLQGTANYGYTF,TGTGCCAGCACCCTACAGGGAACTGCTAACTATGGCTACACCTTC
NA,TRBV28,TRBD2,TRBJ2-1,CASSLFSGTRNNEQFF,TGTGCCAGCAGTTTATTTTCCGGGACTAGGAACAATGAGCAGTTCTTC
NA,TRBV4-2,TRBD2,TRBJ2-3,CASSQGLHLLSGGQSTDTQYF,TGTGCCAGCAGCCAAGGCCTCCATCTACTTAGCGGGGGGCAGAGCACAGATACGCAGTATTTT
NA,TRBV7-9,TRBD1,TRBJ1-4,CASSTGTGEKLFF,TGTGCCAGCAGCACGGGGACAGGTGAAAAACTGTTTTTT
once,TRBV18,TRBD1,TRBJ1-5,CASSPSQGGNQPQHF,TGTGCCAGCTCACCCTCGCAGGGGGGCAATCAGCCCCAGCATTTT
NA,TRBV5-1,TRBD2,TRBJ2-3,CASSLPLLAGDWGDTQYF,TGCGCCAGCAGCTTACCGTTATTAGCGGGGGATTGGGGAGATACGCAGTATTTT
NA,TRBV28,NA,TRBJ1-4,CASSLFREATNEKLFF,TGTGCCAGCAGTTTATTCCGGGAAGCAACTAATGAAAAACTGTTTTTT
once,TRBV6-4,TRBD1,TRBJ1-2,CASMWMGQAIPNYGYTF,TGTGCCAGCATGTGGATGGGACAGGCAATTCCTAACTATGGCTACACCTTC
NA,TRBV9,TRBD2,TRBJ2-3,CASSWTSGGLITDTQYF,TGTGCCAGCAGCTGGACTAGCGGGGGGCTAATCACAGATACGCAGTATTTT
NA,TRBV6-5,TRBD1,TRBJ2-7,CASSLTGQSPNEQYF,TGTGCCAGCAGTCTGACGGGACAGTCCCCCAACGAGCAGTACTTC
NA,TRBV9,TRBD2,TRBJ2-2,CASSVAAGYTGELFF,TGTGCCAGCAGCGTAGCAGCGGGGTATACCGGGGAGCTGTTTTTT
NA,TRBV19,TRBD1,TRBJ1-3,CASSLRDRRSGNTIYF,TGTGCCAGTAGTCTCAGGGACAGGCGCTCTGGAAACACCATATATTTT
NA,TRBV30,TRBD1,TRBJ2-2,CALDRGRRFGFRELFF,TGTGCCTTGGACAGGGGGCGACGGTTTGGATTCCGGGAGCTGTTTTTT
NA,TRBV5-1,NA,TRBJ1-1,CASSSQGNTEAFF,TGCGCCAGCAGTTCACAGGGGAACACTGAAGCTTTCTTT
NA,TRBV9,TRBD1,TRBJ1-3,CASSVRDRVGNTIYF,TGTGCCAGCAGCGTACGCGACAGGGTAGGAAACACCATATATTTT
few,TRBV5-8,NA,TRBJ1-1,CASSRNGGRTEAFF,TGTGCCAGCAGCCGGAACGGGGGGAGGACTGAAGCTTTCTTT
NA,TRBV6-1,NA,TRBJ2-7,CASSEAGTPYEQYF,TGTGCCAGCAGTGAAGCCGGGACACCCTACGAGCAGTACTTC
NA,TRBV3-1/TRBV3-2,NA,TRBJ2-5,CASSQEVQGWETQYF,TGTGCCAGCAGCCAAGAGGTGCAGGGATGGGAGACCCAGTACTTC
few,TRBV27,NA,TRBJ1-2,CASSIGRGANYGYTF,TGTGCCAGCAGTATAGGACGGGGAGCTAACTATGGCTACACCTTC
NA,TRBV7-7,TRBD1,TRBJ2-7,CASSLTGGYEQYF,TGTGCCAGCAGCCTAACAGGGGGCTACGAGCAGTACTTC
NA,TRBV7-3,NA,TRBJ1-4,CASSLYGGTNEKLFF,TGTGCCAGCAGCTTATACGGGGGAACTAATGAAAAACTGTTTTTT
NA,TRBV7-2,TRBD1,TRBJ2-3,CASSSRQGHPTDTQYF,TGTGCCAGCAGCTCTCGACAGGGACATCCCACAGATACGCAGTATTTT
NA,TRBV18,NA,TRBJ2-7,CASSRDTAGIYEQYF,TGTGCCAGCTCACGCGACACGGCGGGGATCTACGAGCAGTACTTC
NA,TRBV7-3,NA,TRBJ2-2,CASSEGGGGELFF,TGTGCCAGCAGCGAGGGTGGAGGCGGGGAGCTGTTTTTT
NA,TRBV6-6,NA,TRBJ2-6,CASTNSGANVLTF,TGTGCCAGCACTAACTCTGGGGCCAACGTCCTGACTTTC
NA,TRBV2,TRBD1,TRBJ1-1,CASRDTGATEAFF,TGTGCCAGCAGGGATACAGGGGCTACTGAAGCTTTCTTT
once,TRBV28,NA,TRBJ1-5,CASGEGGNQPQHF,TGTGCCAGCGGCGAGGGAGGCAATCAGCCCCAGCATTTT
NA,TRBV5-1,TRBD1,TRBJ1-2,CASSKGQGGSNYGYTF,TGCGCCAGCAGCAAGGGACAGGGAGGGTCTAACTATGGCTACACCTTC
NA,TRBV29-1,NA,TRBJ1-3,CSVDRQGGNTIYF,TGCAGCGTTGATCGGCAGGGAGGAAACACCATATATTTT
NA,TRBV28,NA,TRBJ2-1,CASNTRTGYNEQFF,TGTGCCAGCAATACTCGTACAGGATACAATGAGCAGTTCTTC